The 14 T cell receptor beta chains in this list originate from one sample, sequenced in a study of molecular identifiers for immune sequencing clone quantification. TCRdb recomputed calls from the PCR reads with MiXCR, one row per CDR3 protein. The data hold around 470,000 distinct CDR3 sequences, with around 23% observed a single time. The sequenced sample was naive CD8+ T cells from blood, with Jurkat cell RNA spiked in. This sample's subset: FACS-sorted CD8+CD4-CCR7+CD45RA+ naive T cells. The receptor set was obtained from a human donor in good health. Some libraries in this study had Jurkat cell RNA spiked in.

This CDR3 reads CASSQDQGRNTEAFF. CDR3 coding DNA: TGCGCCAGCAGCCAAGATCAAGGGCGAAACACTGAAGCTTTCTTT. V and J are TRBV4-3 and TRBJ1-1; D is undetermined. The CDR3 sequence is 15 residues long. Between the trimmed V and J ends, which lost 0 bases and 2 bases, there was a span of 10 bases. Germline lookup yields CDR1 LGHNA and CDR2 YSLEER.

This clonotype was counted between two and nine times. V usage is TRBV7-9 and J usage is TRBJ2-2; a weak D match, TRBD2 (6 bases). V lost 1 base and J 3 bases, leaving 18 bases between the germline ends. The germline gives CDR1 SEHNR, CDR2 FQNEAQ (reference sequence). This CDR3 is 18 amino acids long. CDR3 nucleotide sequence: TGTGCCAGCAGCTTAGTCCCGGGAGTCACGACTTACACCGGGGAGCTGTTTTTT. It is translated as CASSLVPGVTTYTGELFF.

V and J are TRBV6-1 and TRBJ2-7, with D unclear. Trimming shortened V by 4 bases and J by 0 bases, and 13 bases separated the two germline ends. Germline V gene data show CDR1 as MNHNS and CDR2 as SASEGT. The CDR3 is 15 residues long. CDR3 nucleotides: TGTGCCAGCAGTGGGAGTGGAAAGTACTCCTACGAGCAGTACTTC. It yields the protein CASSGSGKYSYEQYF.

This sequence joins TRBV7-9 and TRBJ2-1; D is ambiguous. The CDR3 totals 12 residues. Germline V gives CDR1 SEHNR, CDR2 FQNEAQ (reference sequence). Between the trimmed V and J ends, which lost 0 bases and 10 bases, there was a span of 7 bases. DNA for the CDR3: TGTGCCAGCAGCTTAGCGCTGGTAGAGCAGTTCTTC. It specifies CASSLALVEQFF.

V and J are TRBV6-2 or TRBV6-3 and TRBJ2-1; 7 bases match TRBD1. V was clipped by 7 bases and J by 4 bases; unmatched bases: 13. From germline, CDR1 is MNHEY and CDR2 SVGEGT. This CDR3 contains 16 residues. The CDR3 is CASTQRAGGAYNEQFF. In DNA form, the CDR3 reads TGTGCCAGCACCCAAAGGGCAGGGGGAGCGTACAATGAGCAGTTCTTC.

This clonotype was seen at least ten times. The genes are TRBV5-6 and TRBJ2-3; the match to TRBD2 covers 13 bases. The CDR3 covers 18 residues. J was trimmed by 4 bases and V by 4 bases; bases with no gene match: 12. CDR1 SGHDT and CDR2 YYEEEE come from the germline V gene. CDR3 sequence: CASSLTIGLAGVPDTQYF. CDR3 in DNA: TGTGCCAGCAGCCTTACCATAGGACTAGCGGGAGTCCCAGATACGCAGTATTTT.

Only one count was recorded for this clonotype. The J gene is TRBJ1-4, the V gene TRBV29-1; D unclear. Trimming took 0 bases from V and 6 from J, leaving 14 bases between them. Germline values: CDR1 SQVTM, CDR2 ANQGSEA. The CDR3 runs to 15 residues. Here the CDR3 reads CSVEELDDGYEKLFF. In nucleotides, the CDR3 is TGCAGCGTTGAAGAGTTGGACGACGGTTATGAAAAACTGTTTTTT.

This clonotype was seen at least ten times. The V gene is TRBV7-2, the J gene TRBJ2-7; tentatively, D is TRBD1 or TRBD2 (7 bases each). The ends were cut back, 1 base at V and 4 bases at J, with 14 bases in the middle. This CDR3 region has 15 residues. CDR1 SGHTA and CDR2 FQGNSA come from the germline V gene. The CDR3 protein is CASSLDQGEGYEQYF. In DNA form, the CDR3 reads TGTGCCAGCAGCTTAGATCAGGGGGAGGGTTACGAGCAGTACTTC. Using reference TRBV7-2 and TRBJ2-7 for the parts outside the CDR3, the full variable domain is GAGVSQSPSNKVTEKGKDVELRCDPISGHTALYWYRQSLGQGLEFLIYFQGNSAPDKSGLPSDRFSAERTGGSVSTLTIQRTQQEDSAVYLCASSLDQGEGYEQYFGPGTRLTVT.

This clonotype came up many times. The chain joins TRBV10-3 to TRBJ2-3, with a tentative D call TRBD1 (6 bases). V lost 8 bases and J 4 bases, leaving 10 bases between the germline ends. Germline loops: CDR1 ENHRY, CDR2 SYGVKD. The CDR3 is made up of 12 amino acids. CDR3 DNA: TGTGCCATCGGAGAGGGGGCAGATACGCAGTATTTT. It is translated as CAIGEGADTQYF.

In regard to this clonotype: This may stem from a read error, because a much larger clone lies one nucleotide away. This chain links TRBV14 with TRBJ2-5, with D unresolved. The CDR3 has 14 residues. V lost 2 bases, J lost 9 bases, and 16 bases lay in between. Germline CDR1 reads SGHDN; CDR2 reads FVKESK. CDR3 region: CASSQWYPGEPQYF. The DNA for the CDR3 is TGTGCCAGCAGCCAATGGTATCCGGGCGAGCCCCAGTACTTC. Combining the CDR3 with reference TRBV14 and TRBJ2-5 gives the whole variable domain EAGVTQFPSHSVIEKGQTVTLRCDPISGHDNLYWYRRVMGKEIKFLLHFVKESKQDESGMPNNRFLAERTGGTYSTLKVQPAELEDSGVYFCASSQWYPGEPQYFGPGTRLLVL.

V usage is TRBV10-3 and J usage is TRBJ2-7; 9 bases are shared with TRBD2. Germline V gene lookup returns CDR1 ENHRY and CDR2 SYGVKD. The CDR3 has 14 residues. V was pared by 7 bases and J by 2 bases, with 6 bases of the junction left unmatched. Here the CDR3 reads CAIKSGGLPYEQYF. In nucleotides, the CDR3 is TGTGCCATCAAGAGCGGGGGGCTCCCCTACGAGCAGTACTTC.

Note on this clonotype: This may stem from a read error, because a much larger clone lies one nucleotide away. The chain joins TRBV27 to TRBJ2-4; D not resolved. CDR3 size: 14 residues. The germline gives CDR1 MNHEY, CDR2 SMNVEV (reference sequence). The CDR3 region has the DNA TGTGCCTGCAGTTCCCCGACCTACCTGAGCATTCAGTACTTC. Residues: CACSSPTYLSIQYF.

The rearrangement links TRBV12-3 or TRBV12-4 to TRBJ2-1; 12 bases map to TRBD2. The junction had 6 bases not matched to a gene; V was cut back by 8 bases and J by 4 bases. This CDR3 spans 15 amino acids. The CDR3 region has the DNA TGTGCCAGCCTTTCCGGGACTAGCGGGTACAATGAGCAGTTCTTC. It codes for CASLSGTSGYNEQFF.

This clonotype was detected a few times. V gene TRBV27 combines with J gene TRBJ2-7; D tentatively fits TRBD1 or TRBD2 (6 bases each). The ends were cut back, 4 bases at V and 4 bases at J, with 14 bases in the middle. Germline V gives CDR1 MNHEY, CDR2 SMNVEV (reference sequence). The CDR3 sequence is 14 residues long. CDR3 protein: CASSSGAGRYEQYF. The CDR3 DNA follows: TGTGCCAGCAGTTCGGGGGCGGGGAGATACGAGCAGTACTTC.